This record concerns one T cell receptor (beta chain) sequence. This clone has just a few counts. What this receptor recognizes is not known. The record has no base qualities; no much larger clone is one base away. Explained via the paper, the time point label denotes: about 28 days (+/-7) after the second vaccine dose. AZD1222 recipients given second doses at about 4 weeks or at about 12 weeks were pooled, since spike-specific TCR depth and breadth were not found to differ between the two schedules. Vaccinee samples were obtained from the UK trials COV001 and COV002, which included a single-blind randomized controlled phase 2/3 trial of AZD1222 (ChAdOx1 nCoV-19) in healthy adults. For TCRbeta chain sequencing, PBMC samples were collected from trial participants at day 0 and at day 28 after the second dose. This sample was taken from a study of T cell responses to AZD1222 COVID-19 vaccine (dated by TCRdb to about 2021). Regarding the complete study: TCR sequencing was performed for roughly 250 trial participants, of whom some 200 were given two doses of AZD1222 and some 26 were given two doses of MenACWY control vaccine. Enrollment into the trials was organized by age into subgroups of 18-55, 56-69 and 70-plus years, and those subgroups contained approximately 160, 26 and 62 TCR-sequenced participants, respectively. Study-wide conclusions, independent of this receptor: The 56-69-year group was small, and its depth increase did not reach significance, likely because of low power. Spike-specific TCR breadth and depth rose significantly after two AZD1222 doses compared with day 0 and with MenACWY recipients. Vaccine-associated CD4 TCRs spanned the whole spike protein, with dominant responses in regions 160-218 and 743-854. Only a handful of AZD1222 recipients were SARS-CoV-2 seropositive at baseline, limiting conclusions about previously exposed vaccinees. Because no day 14 peak-response samples were available, the repertoires could be characterized only after the peak T cell response. Participants were mostly white British, with more females than males. The authors suggested clonal diversity may have been underestimated. Reportedly, almost half of the unique spike-specific TCRs recognized epitopes lying outside the regions that are mutated in the B.1.351 and B.1.1.7 variants.

From a lookup of the germline V gene, CDR1 and CDR2 are MNHNS and SASEGT. The CDR3 measures 16 amino acids from cysteine to phenylalanine. Only the CDR3 portion is preserved as DNA: 48 bases, with reading frame beginning at the first base. Germline trimming amounts to 4 bases on V and 2 bases on J, with 9 as the count of junction bases outside the gene matches. The CDR3 regions of human TCRbeta chains were analyzed by immunosequencing. On the study's bioinformatics: TCRs in the repertoires were matched against a reference library of SARS-CoV-2-specific TCRs that had been generated with the MIRA antigen-specificity platform. Breadth was defined as the fraction of unique TCRs that were SARS-CoV-2-associated, and depth was defined as the fraction of total T cells that were SARS-CoV-2-associated. Using the MIRA data, every spike-specific TCR was mapped to the spike region that the TCR reacted to and assigned to either a CD4 or a CD8 class. Log10-transformed breadth and depth values were compared by one-way ANOVA with Sidak's multiple comparisons tests. TCRdb stores this immuneACCESS table with in-frame sequences only. Part of the clones is absent; in the studies checked, under half of the shortfall reflects unresolved V genes, and no reason is known for the rest. V, J and clone size reflect that table, while D and trimming were determined from the DNA. The sample table lists 110,000 or so clones, roughly 89% of them with a count of one. The ten largest clonotypes hold roughly 45% of the sample.

Sequencing used peripheral blood, obtained 28 days after the second AZD1222 dose. This clonotype was obtained from an adult who received the AZD1222 COVID-19 vaccine. The rearranged segments are TRBV6-1 and TRBJ2-7, and 9 junctional nucleotides match TRBD1. The DNA reads as follows: TGTGCCAGCAGTGCTCTACCGGGACAGGGACCCTACGAGCAGTACTTC. This gives the protein CASSALPGQGPYEQYF.